Reported below is one T cell receptor (beta chain). At the deep level, the assay was run. The assay was immunoSEQ multiplex PCR, and TCRdb's table has in-frame clones only and misses some. The table includes approximately 350,000 clones, 74% detected once. The sample originates from a study of shared clonotypes between healthy human individuals. The CDR3 has 15 residues. Trimming removed 1 base at V and 4 bases at J, with 12 bases between. The V gene's germline CDR1 is SGHRS and CDR2 YFSETQ. The sequence came from a man aged 30 to 39 in good health. This chain uses TRBV5-1 with TRBJ1-5; D is unresolved. Material for sequencing was memory CD4+ T cells sorted from blood. The subset: CD45RA-negative fraction. The CDR3 is CASSLSSSTNQPQHF. In DNA form, the CDR3 reads TGCGCCAGCAGCTTGTCGTCCTCTACTAATCAGCCCCAGCATTTT.